This T cell receptor (beta chain) appears in the sequencing data of a study of cytomegalovirus exposure and HLA in healthy donors. With V trimmed by 3 bases and J by 4 bases, 5 bases remained unmatched. CDR1 SGHRS and CDR2 YFSETQ come from the germline V gene. The CDR3 spans 14 residues. The PCR contained 60 Vbeta and 13 Jbeta primers. Assay: immunoSEQ multiplex PCR; the TCRdb copy retains only in-frame clones and omits some. The table records over 150,000 clones, 60% to 80% of them present only once. The chain carries TRBV5-1 and TRBJ2-3; 7 bases line up with TRBD2. Sequencing used PBMCs. This sequence originates from a woman in her forties or fifties in good health and CMV-seropositive. The CDR3 bases are TGCGCCAGCAGCTGGAGCGGGGAGGCAGATACGCAGTATTTT. This gives the protein CASSWSGEADTQYF.